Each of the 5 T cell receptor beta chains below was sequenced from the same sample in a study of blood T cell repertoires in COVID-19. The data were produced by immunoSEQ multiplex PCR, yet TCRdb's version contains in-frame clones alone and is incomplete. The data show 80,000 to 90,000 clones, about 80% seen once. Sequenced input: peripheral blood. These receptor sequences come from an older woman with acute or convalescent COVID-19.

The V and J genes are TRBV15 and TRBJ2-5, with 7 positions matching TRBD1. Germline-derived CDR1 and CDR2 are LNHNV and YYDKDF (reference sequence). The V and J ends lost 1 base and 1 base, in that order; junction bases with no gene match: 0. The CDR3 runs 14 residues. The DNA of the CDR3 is TGTGCCACCAGCAGAGGGGACAGCCAAGAGACCCAGTACTTC. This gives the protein CATSRGDSQETQYF.

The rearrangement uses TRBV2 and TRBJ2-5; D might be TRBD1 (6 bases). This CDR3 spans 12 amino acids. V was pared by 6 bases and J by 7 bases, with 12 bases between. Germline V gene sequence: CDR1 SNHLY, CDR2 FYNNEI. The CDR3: CASRPGGPTQYF. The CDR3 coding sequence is TGTGCCAGCAGGCCTGGGGGCCCGACCCAGTACTTC.

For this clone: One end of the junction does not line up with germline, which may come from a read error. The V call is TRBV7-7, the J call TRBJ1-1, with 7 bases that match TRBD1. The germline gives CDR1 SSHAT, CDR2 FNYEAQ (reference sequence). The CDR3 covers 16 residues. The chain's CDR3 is CASSLDAFGRGTEAFF. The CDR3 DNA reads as TGTGCTAGCAGCTTAGATGCTTTTGGCAGGGGGACTGAAGCTTTCTTT.

In DNA, the CDR3 is TGTGCCAGTAGTATTGACGGGGAGGTTTGGAATGAGCAGTTCTTC. Translated: CASSIDGEVWNEQFF. The chain links TRBV19 to TRBJ2-1; the D gene is possibly TRBD2 (6 bases). Looked up from germline, CDR1 is LNHDA and CDR2 is SQIVND (reference sequence). V was trimmed by 3 bases and J by 7 bases, leaving 16 bases between them. The CDR3 is 15 residues long.

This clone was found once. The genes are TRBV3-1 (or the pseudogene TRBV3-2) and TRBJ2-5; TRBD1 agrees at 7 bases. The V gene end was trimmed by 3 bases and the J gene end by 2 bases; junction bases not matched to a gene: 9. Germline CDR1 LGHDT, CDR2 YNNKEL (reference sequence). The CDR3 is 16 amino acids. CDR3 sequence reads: CASSHRITGVQETQYF. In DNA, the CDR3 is TGTGCCAGCAGCCACCGAATTACAGGGGTACAAGAGACCCAGTACTTC.